Listed below are T cell receptor beta chains from one sample, sequenced in a study of cytomegalovirus exposure and HLA in healthy donors. TCRdb's table, derived via immunoSEQ multiplex PCR, lists solely in-frame clones and lacks some. Of around 62,000 clones detected, about four fifths appear once; the ten largest clones hold around 2.9%. The sample consisted of PBMCs. All receptors derive from a woman aged 25-40 years in good health and CMV-seronegative. Both conserved end residues are part of each CDR3. The order of the fields is V gene, J gene, D gene, CDR3 protein. The D gene is left open where the match is weak.

V gene: TRBV7-2
J gene: TRBJ2-7
D gene: TRBD2
CDR3 protein: CASSLILAGEIYEQYF

V gene: TRBV7-9
J gene: TRBJ2-1
D gene: TRBD1
CDR3 protein: CASSLAPLRDRLDEQFF

V gene: TRBV9
J gene: TRBJ2-3
D gene: TRBD2
CDR3 protein: CASSDPPGNGGADTQYF

V gene: TRBV28
J gene: TRBJ1-3
D gene: TRBD1
CDR3 protein: CASRRGDSSGNTIYF

V gene: TRBV4-1
J gene: TRBJ1-3
D gene: .
CDR3 protein: CASSQSTSSGNTIYF

V gene: TRBV5-1
J gene: TRBJ2-5
D gene: .
CDR3 protein: CASSTGHREETQYF

V gene: TRBV7-7
J gene: TRBJ2-6
D gene: .
CDR3 protein: CASSLVPLGTGANVLTF

V gene: TRBV18
J gene: TRBJ1-6
D gene: .
CDR3 protein: CASSRMEYNSPLHF

V gene: TRBV6-5
J gene: TRBJ2-4
D gene: .
CDR3 protein: CASRSTGKNIQYF

V gene: TRBV6-5
J gene: TRBJ2-3
D gene: .
CDR3 protein: CASRRRTVTDTQYF